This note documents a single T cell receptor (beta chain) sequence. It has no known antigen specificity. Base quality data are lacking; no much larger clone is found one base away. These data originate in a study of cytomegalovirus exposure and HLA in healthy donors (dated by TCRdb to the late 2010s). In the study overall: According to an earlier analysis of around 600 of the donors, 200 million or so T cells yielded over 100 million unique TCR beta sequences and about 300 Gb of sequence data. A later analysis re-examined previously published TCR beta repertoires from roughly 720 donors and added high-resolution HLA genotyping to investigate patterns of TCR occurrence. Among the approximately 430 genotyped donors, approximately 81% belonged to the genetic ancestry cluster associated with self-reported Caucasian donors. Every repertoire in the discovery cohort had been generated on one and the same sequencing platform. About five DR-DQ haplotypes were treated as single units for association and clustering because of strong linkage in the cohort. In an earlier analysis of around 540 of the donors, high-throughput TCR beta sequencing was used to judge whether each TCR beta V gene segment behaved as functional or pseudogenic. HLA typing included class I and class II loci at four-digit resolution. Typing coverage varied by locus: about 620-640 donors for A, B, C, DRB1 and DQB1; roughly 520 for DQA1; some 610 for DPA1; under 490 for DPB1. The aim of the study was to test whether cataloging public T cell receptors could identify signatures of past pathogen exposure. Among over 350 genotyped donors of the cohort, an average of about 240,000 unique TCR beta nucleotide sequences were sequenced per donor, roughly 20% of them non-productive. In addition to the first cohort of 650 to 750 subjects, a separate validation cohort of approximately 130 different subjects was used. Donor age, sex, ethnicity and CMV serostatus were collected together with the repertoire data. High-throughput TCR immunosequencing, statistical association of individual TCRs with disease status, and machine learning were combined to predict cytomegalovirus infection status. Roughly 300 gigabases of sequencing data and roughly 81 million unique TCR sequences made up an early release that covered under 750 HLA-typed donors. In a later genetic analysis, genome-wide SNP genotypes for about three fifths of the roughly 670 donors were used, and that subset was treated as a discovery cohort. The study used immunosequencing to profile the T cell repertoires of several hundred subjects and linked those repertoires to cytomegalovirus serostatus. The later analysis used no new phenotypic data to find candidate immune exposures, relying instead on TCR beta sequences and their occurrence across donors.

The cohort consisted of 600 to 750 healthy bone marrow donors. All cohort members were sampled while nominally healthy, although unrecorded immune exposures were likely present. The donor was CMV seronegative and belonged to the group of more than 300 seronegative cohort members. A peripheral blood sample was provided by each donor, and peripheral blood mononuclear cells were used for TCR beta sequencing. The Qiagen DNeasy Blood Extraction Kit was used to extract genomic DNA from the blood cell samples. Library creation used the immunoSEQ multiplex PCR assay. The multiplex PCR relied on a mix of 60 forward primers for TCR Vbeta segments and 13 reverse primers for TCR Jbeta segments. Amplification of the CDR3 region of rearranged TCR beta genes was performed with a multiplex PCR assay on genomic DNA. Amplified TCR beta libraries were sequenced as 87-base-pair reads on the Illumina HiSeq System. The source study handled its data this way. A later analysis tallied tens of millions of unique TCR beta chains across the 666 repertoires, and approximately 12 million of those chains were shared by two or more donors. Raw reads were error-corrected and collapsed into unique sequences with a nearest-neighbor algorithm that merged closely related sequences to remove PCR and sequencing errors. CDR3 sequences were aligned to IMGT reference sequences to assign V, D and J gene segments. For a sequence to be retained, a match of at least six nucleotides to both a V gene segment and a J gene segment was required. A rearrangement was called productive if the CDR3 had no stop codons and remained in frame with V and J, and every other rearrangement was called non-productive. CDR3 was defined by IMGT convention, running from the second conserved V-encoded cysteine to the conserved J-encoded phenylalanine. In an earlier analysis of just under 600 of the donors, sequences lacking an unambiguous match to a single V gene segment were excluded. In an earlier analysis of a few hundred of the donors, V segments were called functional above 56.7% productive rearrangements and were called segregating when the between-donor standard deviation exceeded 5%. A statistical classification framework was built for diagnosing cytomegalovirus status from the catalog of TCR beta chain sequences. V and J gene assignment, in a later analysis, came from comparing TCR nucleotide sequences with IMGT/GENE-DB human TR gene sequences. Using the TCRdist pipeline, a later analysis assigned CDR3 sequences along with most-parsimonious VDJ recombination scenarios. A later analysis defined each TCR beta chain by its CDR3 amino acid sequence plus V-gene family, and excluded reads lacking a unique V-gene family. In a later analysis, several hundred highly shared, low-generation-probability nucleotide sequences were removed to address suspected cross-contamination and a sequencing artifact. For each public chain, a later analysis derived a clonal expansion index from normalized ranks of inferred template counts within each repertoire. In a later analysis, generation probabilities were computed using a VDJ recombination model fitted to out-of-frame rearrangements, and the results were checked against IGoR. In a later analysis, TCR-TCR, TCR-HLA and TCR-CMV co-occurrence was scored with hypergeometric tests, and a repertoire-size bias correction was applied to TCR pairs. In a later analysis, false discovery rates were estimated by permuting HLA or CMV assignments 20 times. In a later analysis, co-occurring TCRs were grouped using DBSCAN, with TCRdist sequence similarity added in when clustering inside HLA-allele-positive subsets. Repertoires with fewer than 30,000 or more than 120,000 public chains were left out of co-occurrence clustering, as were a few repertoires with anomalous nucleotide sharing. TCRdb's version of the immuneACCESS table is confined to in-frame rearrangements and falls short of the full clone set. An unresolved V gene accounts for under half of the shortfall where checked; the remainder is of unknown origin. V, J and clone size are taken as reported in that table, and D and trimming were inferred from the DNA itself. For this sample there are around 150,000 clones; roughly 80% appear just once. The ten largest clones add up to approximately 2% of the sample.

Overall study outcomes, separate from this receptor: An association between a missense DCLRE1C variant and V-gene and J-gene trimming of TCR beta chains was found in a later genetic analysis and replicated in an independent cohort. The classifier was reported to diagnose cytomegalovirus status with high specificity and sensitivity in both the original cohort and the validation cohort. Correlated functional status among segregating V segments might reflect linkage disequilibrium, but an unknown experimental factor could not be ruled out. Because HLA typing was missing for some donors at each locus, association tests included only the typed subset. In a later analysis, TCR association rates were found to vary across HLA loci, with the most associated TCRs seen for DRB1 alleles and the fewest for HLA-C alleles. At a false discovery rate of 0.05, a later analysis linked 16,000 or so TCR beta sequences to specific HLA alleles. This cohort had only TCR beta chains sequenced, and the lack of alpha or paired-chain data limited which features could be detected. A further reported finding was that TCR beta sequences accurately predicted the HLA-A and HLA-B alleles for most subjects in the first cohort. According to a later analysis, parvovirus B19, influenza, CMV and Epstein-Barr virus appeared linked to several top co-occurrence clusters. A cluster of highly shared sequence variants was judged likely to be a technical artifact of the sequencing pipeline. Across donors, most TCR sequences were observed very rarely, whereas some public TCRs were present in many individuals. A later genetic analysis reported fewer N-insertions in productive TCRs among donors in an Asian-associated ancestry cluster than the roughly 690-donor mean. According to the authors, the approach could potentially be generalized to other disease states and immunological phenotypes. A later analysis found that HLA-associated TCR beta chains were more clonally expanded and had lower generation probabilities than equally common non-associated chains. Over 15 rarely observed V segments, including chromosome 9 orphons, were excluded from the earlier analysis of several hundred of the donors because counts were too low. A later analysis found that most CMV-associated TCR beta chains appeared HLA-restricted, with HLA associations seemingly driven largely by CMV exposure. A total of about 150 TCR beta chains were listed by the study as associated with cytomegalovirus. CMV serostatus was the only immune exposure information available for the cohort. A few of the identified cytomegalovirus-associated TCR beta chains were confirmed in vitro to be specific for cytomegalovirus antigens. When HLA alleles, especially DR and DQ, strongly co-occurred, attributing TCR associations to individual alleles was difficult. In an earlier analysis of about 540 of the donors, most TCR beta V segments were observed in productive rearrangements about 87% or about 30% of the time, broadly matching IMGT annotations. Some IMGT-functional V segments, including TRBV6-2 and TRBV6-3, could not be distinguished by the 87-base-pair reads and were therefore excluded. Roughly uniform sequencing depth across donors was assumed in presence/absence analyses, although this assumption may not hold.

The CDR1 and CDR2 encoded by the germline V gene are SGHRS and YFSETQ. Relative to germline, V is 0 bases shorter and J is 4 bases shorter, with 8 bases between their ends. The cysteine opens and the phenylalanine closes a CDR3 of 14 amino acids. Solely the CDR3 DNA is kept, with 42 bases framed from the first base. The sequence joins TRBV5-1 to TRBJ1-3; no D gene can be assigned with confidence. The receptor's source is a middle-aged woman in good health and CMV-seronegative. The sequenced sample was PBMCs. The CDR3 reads CASSLDGFGNTIYF. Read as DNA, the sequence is TGCGCCAGCAGCTTGGACGGGTTCGGAAACACCATATATTTT.